These 21 T cell receptor beta chains were all obtained from the same sample, sequenced in a study of blood T cell repertoires in COVID-19. The repertoire was sequenced with immunoSEQ multiplex PCR; TCRdb's copy has only in-frame clones and lacks some. The data contain more than 85,000 clones, around 78% of them singletons. The sequencing sample was made of peripheral blood. Receptors were obtained from a woman aged 55-70 years with acute or convalescent COVID-19.

The chain is built from TRBV11-2 and TRBJ1-2, with D possibly TRBD1 on 5 matching bases. Germline V gene lookup returns CDR1 SGHAT and CDR2 FQNNGV. The CDR3 spans 13 residues. The V and J ends lost 3 bases and 4 bases respectively, with 9 bases between them. The CDR3 DNA reads TGTGCCAGCAGCTTGGGGGGAAGCTATGGCTACACCTTC. Translation: CASSLGGSYGYTF.

The CDR3 reads CASSFGTSGGAKTDTQYF. The CDR3 nucleotides are TGCGCCAGCAGCTTCGGGACTAGCGGGGGGGCCAAAACAGATACGCAGTATTTT. The chain carries TRBV5-1 and TRBJ2-3; 16 nucleotides line up with TRBD2. This CDR3 has 18 amino acids. Germline values: CDR1 SGHRS, CDR2 YFSETQ. The V gene end was trimmed by 2 bases and the J gene end by 3 bases; junction bases not matched to a gene: 6.

DNA of the CDR3: TGTGCCATCAGCCCAACAGGGGACACTGAAGCTTTCTTT. Translating it yields CAISPTGDTEAFF. The rearrangement uses TRBV10-3 and TRBJ1-1; TRBD1 aligns across 7 bases. CDR3 length: 13 amino acids. V shed 6 bases, J shed 3 bases, and the junction held 4 bases outside the gene matches. CDR1 is ENHRY and CDR2 is SYGVKD in the germline V gene.

The V gene is TRBV9, the J gene TRBJ2-3; TRBD2 aligns across 11 bases. The CDR3 has 16 residues. The V gene end was trimmed by 3 bases and the J gene end by 3 bases; junction bases not matched to a gene: 6. Germline lookup yields CDR1 SGDLS and CDR2 YYNGEE. CDR3 nucleotides: TGTGCCAGCAGCGCAACTAGCGGGAGATCGACAGATACGCAGTATTTT. This codes for CASSATSGRSTDTQYF.

J is TRBJ1-2 and V is TRBV24-1, with 7 bases aligning to TRBD1. This CDR3 spans 16 amino acids. Germline CDR1 reads KGHDR; CDR2 reads SFDVKD. Trimming removed 3 bases from V and 8 bases from J; junction bases left unmatched: 14. Written as DNA, the CDR3 is TGTGCCACCAGTGATCCTCGACAGGGTCCAACGGGAGGCTACACCTTC. The encoded protein is CATSDPRQGPTGGYTF.

The chain joins TRBV28 to TRBJ1-2; 7 nucleotides line up with TRBD1. The CDR3 contains 14 residues. In germline, CDR1 is MDHEN, CDR2 SYDVKM. The ends lost 5 bases at V and 8 bases at J; junction bases unmatched: 11. CDR3 in amino acids: CASSPTGEVGGYTF. The DNA of the CDR3 is TGTGCCAGCAGTCCCACAGGGGAGGTAGGGGGCTACACCTTC.

This chain uses TRBV5-1 with TRBJ2-3, with 12 bases identical to TRBD2. The germline V gene encodes CDR1 SGHRS and CDR2 YFSETQ. J lost 1 base, V lost 5 bases, and 8 bases had no gene match. The CDR3 covers 17 residues. The CDR3 sequence is CASRRLTSGGGTDTQYF. In nucleotides, the CDR3 is TGCGCCAGCAGAAGGCTGACTAGCGGGGGCGGCACAGATACGCAGTATTTT.

The chain has TRBV4-3 and TRBJ2-7; TRBD2 is a possible D gene (6 bases). With 2 bases removed from V and 2 bases from J, the gap between germline ends came to 13 bases. Germline lookup yields CDR1 LGHNA and CDR2 YSLEER. CDR3 size: 15 residues. CDR3 in amino acids: CASSQSTSQTYEQYF. CDR3 in DNA: TGCGCCAGCAGCCAAAGCACTAGCCAAACCTACGAGCAGTACTTC.

This clone was picked up one time. The CDR3 is CASRDRVNIQYF. DNA for the CDR3: TGTGCCAGCCGCGACAGGGTGAACATTCAGTACTTC. The J gene is TRBJ2-4, the V gene TRBV6-5; 7 bases fit TRBD1. Germline V gives CDR1 MNHEY, CDR2 SVGAGI. V dropped 8 bases and J dropped 7; count of bases not matched to a gene: 5. The length of the CDR3 is 12 residues.

This chain uses TRBV11-1 with TRBJ2-5; 7 bases are a match to TRBD1. The V and J ends lost 5 bases and 6 bases, in that order; junction bases with no gene match: 9. The CDR3 has 14 residues. Germline loops: CDR1 SGHAT, CDR2 FQDESV (reference sequence). Here the CDR3 reads CASSTGQARQTQYF. CDR3 DNA sequence: TGTGCCAGCAGCACAGGACAGGCTCGGCAGACCCAGTACTTC.

The chain carries TRBV6-5 and TRBJ2-7; TRBD1 matches at 10 bases. Germline-derived CDR1 and CDR2 are MNHEY and SVGAGI. The V segment lost 8 bases and the J segment 3 bases; nucleotides outside the gene matches: 7. The CDR3 sequence is 14 residues long. The CDR3 nucleotides read TGTGCCAGCCATGGACAGGGGGGCGTCTACGAGCAGTACTTC. Translating it yields CASHGQGGVYEQYF.

The CDR3 is CASSRQSWNTEAFF. For the CDR3, the DNA is TGTGCCAGCAGCCGACAGTCTTGGAACACTGAAGCTTTCTTT. The V call is TRBV28, the J call TRBJ1-1; D perhaps matches TRBD1 (5 bases). This CDR3 has 14 residues. V was cut by 6 bases and J by 1 base, with 12 bases left in between. In germline, CDR1 is MDHEN, CDR2 SYDVKM.

The count of this clone is one. The chain links TRBV6-2 or TRBV6-3 to TRBJ2-1; no clear D gene. The CDR3 spans 15 residues. The germline V gene encodes CDR1 MNHEY and CDR2 SVGEGT. The V and J ends lost 5 bases and 0 bases respectively, with 11 bases between them. The CDR3 loop is CASSQTHSSYNEQFF. The CDR3, as DNA: TGTGCCAGCAGTCAGACACATAGCTCCTACAATGAGCAGTTCTTC.

This chain joins TRBV6-5 and TRBJ1-1; D is uncertain. The V gene's germline CDR1 is MNHEY and CDR2 SVGAGI. The CDR3 totals 15 residues. V was trimmed by 10 bases and J by 1 base, leaving 19 bases between them. The CDR3 region is CATSSPADGNTEAFF. In DNA form, the CDR3 reads TGTGCCACCTCATCCCCCGCAGATGGGAACACTGAAGCTTTCTTT.

This clone was picked up a small number of times. This chain connects TRBV7-3 to TRBJ2-2, with D unclear. V gave up 5 bases and J gave up 2 bases, with 6 bases separating them. This CDR3 contains 13 residues. CDR1 is SGHTA and CDR2 is FQGTGA in the germline V gene. CDR3 region: CASSRGNTGELFF. The CDR3 DNA reads TGTGCCAGCAGCCGAGGCAACACCGGGGAGCTGTTTTTT.

This chain links TRBV2 with TRBJ1-5; TRBD1 might be the D (6 bases). Between the trimmed V and J ends, which lost 5 bases and 0 bases, there was a span of 8 bases. The CDR3 consists of 14 residues. The germline gives CDR1 SNHLY, CDR2 FYNNEI. The CDR3 region is CASSPGHSNQPQHF. DNA for the CDR3: TGTGCCAGCAGTCCGGGACATAGCAATCAGCCCCAGCATTTT.

This sequence joins TRBV9 and TRBJ1-6; the D is unclear. The germline CDR1 and CDR2 sequences are SGDLS and YYNGEE. V lost 0 bases, J lost 6 bases, and 10 bases lay in between. The CDR3 extends over 15 amino acids. The CDR3 region is CASSVDPGSNSPLHF. The CDR3, as DNA: TGTGCCAGCAGCGTAGATCCGGGTTCTAATTCACCCCTCCACTTT.

The rearrangement uses TRBV14 and TRBJ1-2; D remains unclear. The germline V and J ends were trimmed by 4 bases and 2 bases, with 14 bases remaining between them. The germline V gene encodes CDR1 SGHDN and CDR2 FVKESK. This CDR3 comprises 15 residues. The CDR3 DNA is TGTGCCAGCAGCCCCGACCTTGGGCAGAACTATGGCTACACCTTC. Its translation is CASSPDLGQNYGYTF.

The chain couples TRBV6-1 to TRBJ1-2; 8 positions agree with TRBD1. V was pared by 3 bases and J by 8 bases, with 5 bases of the junction left unmatched. CDR1 and CDR2 (germline): MNHNS, SASEGT. The CDR3 sequence is 13 residues long. In DNA form, the CDR3 reads TGTGCCAGCAGTGATGGACAGGGATACGGCTACACCTTC. This gives the protein CASSDGQGYGYTF.

This rearrangement joins TRBV28 to TRBJ1-6; D is undetermined. V lost 6 bases to trimming and J lost 9 bases, with 18 bases between them. Germline V gene lookup returns CDR1 MDHEN and CDR2 SYDVKM. The length of the CDR3 is 15 residues. In DNA form, the CDR3 reads TGTGCCAGCAGCCCCCCCGGCCGGGGTGGTTCACCCCTCCACTTT. This gives the protein CASSPPGRGGSPLHF.

The V gene is TRBV3-1 (or the pseudogene TRBV3-2), the J gene TRBJ1-5; perhaps TRBD1 as D (6 bases). The germline gives CDR1 LGHDT, CDR2 YNNKEL (reference sequence). The V and J ends lost 6 bases and 3 bases respectively, with 12 bases between them. This CDR3 is 14 amino acids long. The CDR3 loop is CASSFGQTNQPQHF. In DNA form, the CDR3 reads TGTGCCAGCAGTTTCGGACAGACCAATCAGCCCCAGCATTTT.